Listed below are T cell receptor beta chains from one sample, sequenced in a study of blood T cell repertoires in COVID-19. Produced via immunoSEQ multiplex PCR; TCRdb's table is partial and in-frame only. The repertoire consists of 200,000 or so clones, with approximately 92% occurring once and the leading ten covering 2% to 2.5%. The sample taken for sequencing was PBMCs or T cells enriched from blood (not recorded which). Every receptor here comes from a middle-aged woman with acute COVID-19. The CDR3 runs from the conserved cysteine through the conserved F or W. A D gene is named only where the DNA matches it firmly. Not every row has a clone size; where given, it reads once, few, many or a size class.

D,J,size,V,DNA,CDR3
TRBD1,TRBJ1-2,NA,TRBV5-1,TGCGCCAGCAGCGAGGACAGGGGGCTAGGCTACACCTTC,CASSEDRGLGYTF
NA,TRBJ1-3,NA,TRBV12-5,TGTGCTAGTGGTTTGGTGGGGGGATCTGGAAACACCATATATTTT,CASGLVGGSGNTIYF
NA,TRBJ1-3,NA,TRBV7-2,TGTGCCAGCAGCTTAGGGCCAGGAAACACCATATATTTT,CASSLGPGNTIYF
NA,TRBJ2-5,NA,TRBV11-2,TGTGCCAGCGCTGGGCTCTCCAGGGGTGGAGAGACCCAGTACTTC,CASAGLSRGGETQYF
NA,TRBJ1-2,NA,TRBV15,TGTGCCACGGGCAGGGGAGGGGCTGAATCCTATGGCTACACCTTC,CATGRGGAESYGYTF
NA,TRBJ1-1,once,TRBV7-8,TGTGCCAGCAGCTTAAGTAGTGGGCAGAACACTGAAGCTTTCTTT,CASSLSSGQNTEAFF
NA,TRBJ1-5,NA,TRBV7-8,TGTGCCAGCAGCTTAGCGGTAGCTCCTAATAGCAATCAGCCCCAGCATTTT,CASSLAVAPNSNQPQHF
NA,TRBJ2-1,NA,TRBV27,TGTGCCAGCAGTTTATCTCGCAGTTACAATGAGCAGTTCTTC,CASSLSRSYNEQFF
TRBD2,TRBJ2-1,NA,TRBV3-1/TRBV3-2,TGTGCCAGCAGCCAACTAGCGGGAGTTAATGAGCAGTTCTTC,CASSQLAGVNEQFF
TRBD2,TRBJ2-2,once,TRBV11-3,TGTGCCAGCAGCTTCTCCAGACTAGCGGGAGACACCGGGGAGCTGTTTTTT,CASSFSRLAGDTGELFF
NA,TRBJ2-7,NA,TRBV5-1,TGCGCCAGCAGCACAGGACAGACGTTCTCCTACGAGCAGTACTTC,CASSTGQTFSYEQYF
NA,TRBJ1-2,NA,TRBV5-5,TGTGCCAGCAGCTTGGGCGGGGACGCCACTGGCTACACCTTC,CASSLGGDATGYTF
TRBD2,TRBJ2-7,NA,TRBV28,TGTGCCAGCAGTTTGGGACTAGTGGTAGACGAGCAGTACTTC,CASSLGLVVDEQYF
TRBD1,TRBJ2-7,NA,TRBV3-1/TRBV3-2,TGTGCCAGCAGCCAAGATGAGATTGGGTTGACAGGGGGTCTACACGAGCAGTACTTC,CASSQDEIGLTGGLHEQYF
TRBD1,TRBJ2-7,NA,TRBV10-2,TGCGCCAGCAGTGAGCCCTTGGGACAGGGGAGCTACGAGCAGTACTTC,CASSEPLGQGSYEQYF
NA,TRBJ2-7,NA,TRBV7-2,TGTGCCAGCAGCTTATCGAGCCTCTCCTACGAGCAGTACTTC,CASSLSSLSYEQYF
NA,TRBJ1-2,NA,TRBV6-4,TGTGCCAGCAGTAAGGATAACAGGGATGCTGGCTACACCTTC,CASSKDNRDAGYTF